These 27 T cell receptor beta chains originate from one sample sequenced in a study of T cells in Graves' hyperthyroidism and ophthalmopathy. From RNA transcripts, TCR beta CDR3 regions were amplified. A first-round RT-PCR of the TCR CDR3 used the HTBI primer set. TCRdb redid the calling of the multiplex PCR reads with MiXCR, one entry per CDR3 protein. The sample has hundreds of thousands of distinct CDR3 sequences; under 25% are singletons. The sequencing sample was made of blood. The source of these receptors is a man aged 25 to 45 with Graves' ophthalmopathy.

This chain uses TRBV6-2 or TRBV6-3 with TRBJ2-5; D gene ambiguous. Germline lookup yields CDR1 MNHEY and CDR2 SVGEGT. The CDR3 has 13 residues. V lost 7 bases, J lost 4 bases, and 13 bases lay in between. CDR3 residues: CASKLVAGETQYF. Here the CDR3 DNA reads TGTGCCAGCAAGTTAGTGGCCGGAGAGACCCAGTACTTC.

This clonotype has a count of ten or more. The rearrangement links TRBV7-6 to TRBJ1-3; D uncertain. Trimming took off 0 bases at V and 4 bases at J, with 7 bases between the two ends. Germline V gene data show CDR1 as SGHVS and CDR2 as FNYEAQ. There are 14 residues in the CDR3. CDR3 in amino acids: CASSLADGGNTIYF. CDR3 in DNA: TGTGCCAGCAGCTTAGCAGACGGAGGAAACACCATATATTTT.

The CDR3, as DNA: TGTGCCACCCAGATAGGGACGATAAGTCAGCCCCAGCATTTT. Its translation is CATQIGTISQPQHF. V is TRBV28 and J is TRBJ1-5; tentatively, D is TRBD1 (5 bases). V lost 10 bases to trimming and J lost 6 bases, with 19 bases between them. This CDR3 region has 14 residues. Germline lookup yields CDR1 MDHEN and CDR2 SYDVKM. Full variable domain (missing parts from reference TRBV28 and TRBJ1-5): DVKVTQSSRYLVKRTGEKVFLECVQDMDHENMFWYRQDPGLGLRLIYFSYDVKMKEKGDIPEGYSVSREKKERFSLILESASTNQTSMYLCATQIGTISQPQHFGDGTRLSIL.

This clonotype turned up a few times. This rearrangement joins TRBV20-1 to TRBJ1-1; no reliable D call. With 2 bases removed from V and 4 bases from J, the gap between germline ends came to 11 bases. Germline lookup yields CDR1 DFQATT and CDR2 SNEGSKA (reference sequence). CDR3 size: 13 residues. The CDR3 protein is CSARSLTTTEAFF. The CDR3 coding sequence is TGCAGTGCTAGATCTCTCACGACCACTGAAGCTTTCTTT.

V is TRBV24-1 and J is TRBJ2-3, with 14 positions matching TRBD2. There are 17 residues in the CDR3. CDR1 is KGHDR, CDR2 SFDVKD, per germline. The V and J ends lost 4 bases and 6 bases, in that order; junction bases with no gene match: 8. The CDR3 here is CATSETPGLAGVDTQYF. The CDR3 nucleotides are TGTGCCACCAGTGAAACCCCGGGACTAGCGGGAGTGGATACGCAGTATTTT.

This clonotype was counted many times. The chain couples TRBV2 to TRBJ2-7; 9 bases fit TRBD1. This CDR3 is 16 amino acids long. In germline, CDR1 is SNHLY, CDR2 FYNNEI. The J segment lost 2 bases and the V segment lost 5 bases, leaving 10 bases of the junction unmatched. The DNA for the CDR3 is TGTGCCAGCAGTTACCCCGGACAGGGGAAGCCCTACGAGCAGTACTTC. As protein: CASSYPGQGKPYEQYF.

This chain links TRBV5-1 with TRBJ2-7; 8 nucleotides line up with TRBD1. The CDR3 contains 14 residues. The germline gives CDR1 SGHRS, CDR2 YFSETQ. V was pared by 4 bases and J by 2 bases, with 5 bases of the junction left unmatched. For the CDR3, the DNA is TGCGCCAGCAGCAAGGGACAGGCCCCCTACGAGCAGTACTTC. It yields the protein CASSKGQAPYEQYF. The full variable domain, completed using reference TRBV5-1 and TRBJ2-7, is KAGVTQTPRYLIKTRGQQVTLSCSPISGHRSVSWYQQTPGQGLQFLFEYFSETQRNKGNFPGRFSGRQFSNSRSEMNVSTLELGDSALYLCASSKGQAPYEQYFGPGTRLTVT.

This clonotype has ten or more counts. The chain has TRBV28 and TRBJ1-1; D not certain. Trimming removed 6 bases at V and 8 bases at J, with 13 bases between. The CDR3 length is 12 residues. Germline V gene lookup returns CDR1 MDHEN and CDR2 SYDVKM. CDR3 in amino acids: CASSSRHAEAFF. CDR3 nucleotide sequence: TGTGCCAGCAGCTCCCGTCACGCGGAAGCTTTCTTT.

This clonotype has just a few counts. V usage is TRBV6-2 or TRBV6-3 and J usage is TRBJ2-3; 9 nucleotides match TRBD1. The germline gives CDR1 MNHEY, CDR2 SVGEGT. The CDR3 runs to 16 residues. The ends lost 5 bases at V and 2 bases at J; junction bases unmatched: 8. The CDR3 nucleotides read TGTGCCAGCAGTCGCCCGGGACAGGGTGTCACAGATACGCAGTATTTT. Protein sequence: CASSRPGQGVTDTQYF.

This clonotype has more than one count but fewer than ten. The DNA for the CDR3 is TGTGCCAGCAGCCCCCAGGAGGCTAACTATGGCTACACCTTC. Translating it yields CASSPQEANYGYTF. V and J are TRBV5-5 and TRBJ1-2; D is unclear. V dropped 4 bases and J dropped 0 bases, with 10 bases sitting between them. The CDR3 extends over 14 amino acids. Germline V CDR1 and CDR2: SGHKS, YYEKEE (reference sequence).

CDR3 residues: CASSLDGGPAFF. CDR3 DNA: TGTGCCAGCTCACTGGACGGGGGGCCGGCTTTCTTT. V usage is TRBV18 and J usage is TRBJ1-1; TRBD1 might be the D (6 bases). The CDR3 runs to 12 residues. Trimming took 4 bases from V and 11 from J, leaving 14 bases between them. Germline CDR1 KGHSH, CDR2 LQKENI.

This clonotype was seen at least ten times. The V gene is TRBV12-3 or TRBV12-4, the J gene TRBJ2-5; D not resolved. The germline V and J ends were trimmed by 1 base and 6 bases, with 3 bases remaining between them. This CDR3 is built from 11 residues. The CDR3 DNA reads TGTGCCAGCAGTTTAGGGAAGACCCAGTACTTC. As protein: CASSLGKTQYF.

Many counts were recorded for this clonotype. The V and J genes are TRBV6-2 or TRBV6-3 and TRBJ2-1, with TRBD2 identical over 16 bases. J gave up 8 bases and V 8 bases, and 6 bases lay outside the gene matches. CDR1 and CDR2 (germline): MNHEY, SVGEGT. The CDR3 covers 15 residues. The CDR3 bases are TGTGCCAGCTCATCCGGGACTAGCGGGAGGGATGAGCAGTTCTTC. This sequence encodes CASSSGTSGRDEQFF.

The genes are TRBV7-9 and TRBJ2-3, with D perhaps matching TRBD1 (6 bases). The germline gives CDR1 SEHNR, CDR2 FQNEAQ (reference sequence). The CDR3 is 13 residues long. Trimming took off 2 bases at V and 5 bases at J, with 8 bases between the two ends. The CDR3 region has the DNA TGTGCCAGCAGCTTATGGGGGCAAGATACGCAGTATTTT. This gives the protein CASSLWGQDTQYF.

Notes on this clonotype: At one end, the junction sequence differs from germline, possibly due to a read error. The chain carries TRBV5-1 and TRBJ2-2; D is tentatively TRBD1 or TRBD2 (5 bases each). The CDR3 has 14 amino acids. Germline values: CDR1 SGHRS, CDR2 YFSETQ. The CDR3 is CASSEDINTGELLF. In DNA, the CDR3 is TGCGCCAGCAGCGAGGACATAAACACCGGGGAGCTGCTTTTT.

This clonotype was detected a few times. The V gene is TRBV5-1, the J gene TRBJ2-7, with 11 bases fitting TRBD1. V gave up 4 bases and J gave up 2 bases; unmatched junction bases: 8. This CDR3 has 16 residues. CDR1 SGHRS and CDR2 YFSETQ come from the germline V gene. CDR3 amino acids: CASSRGQGAVTYEQYF. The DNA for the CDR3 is TGCGCCAGCAGCCGAGGACAGGGGGCCGTTACCTACGAGCAGTACTTC.

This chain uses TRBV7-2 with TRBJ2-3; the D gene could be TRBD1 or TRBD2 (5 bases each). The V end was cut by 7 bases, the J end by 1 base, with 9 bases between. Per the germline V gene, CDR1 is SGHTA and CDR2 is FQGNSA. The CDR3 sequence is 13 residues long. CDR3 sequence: CASKRGGTDTQYF. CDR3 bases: TGTGCCAGCAAGAGAGGGGGCACAGATACGCAGTATTTT.

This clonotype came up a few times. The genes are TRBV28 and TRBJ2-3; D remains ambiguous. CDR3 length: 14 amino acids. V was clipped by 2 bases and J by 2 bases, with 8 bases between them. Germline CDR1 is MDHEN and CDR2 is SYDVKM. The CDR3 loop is CASSLPANTDTQYF. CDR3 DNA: TGTGCCAGCAGTTTACCCGCGAACACAGATACGCAGTATTTT.

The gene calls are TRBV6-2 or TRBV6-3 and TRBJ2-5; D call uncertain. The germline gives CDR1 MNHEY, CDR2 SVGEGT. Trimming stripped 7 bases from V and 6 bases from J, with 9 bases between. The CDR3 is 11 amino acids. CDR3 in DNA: TGTGCCAGCATCTTTCTAAAGACCCAGTACTTC. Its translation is CASIFLKTQYF.

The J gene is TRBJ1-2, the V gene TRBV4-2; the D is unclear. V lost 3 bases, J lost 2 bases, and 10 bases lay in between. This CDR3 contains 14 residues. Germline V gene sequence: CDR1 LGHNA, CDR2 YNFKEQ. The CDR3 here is CASSQVADNYGYTF. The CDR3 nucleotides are TGTGCCAGCAGCCAGGTGGCAGACAACTATGGCTACACCTTC.

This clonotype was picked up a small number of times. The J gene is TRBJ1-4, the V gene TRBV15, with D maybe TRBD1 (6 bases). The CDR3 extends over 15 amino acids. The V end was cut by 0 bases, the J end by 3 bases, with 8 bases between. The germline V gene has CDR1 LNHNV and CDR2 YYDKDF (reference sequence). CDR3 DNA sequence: TGTGCCACCAGCAGAGATGAGGGGGCTAATGAAAAACTGTTTTTT. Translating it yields CATSRDEGANEKLFF.

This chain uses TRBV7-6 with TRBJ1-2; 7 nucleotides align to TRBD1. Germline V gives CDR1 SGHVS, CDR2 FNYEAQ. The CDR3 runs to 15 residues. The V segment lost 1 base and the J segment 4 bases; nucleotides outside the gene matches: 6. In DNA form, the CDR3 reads TGTGCCAGCAGCTTAGTCCCCCGGGACAGCTATGGCTACACCTTC. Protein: CASSLVPRDSYGYTF.

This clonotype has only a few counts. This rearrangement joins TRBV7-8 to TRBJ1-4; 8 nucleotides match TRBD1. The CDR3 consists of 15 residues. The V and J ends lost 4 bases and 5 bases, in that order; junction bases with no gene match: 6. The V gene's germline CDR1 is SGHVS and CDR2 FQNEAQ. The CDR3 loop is CASSYDRGRNEKLFF. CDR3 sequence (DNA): TGTGCCAGCAGCTACGACAGGGGCCGGAATGAAAAACTGTTTTTT.

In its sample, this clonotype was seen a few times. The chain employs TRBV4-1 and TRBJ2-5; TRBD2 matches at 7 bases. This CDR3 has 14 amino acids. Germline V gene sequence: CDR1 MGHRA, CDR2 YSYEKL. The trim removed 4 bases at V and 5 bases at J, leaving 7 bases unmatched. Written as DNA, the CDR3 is TGCGCCAGCAGCCCGAGACTAGCTCCGGAGACCCAGTACTTC. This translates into CASSPRLAPETQYF.

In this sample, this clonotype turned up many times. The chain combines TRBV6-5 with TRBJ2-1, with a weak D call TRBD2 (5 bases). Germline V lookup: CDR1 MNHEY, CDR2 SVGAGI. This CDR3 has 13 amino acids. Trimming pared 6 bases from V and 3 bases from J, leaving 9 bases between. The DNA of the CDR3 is TGTGCCAGCAGAGAGCGGAACTACAATGAGCAGTTCTTC. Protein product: CASRERNYNEQFF.

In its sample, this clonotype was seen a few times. CDR3 residues: CASSVGGGGGYGYTF. CDR3 bases: TGTGCCAGCAGCGTAGGAGGGGGCGGAGGCTATGGCTACACCTTC. V gene TRBV9 combines with J gene TRBJ1-2, with 7 nucleotides matching TRBD1. This CDR3 has 15 residues. CDR1 and CDR2 from the germline V gene are SGDLS and YYNGEE. The trim removed 0 bases at V and 4 bases at J, leaving 6 bases unmatched.

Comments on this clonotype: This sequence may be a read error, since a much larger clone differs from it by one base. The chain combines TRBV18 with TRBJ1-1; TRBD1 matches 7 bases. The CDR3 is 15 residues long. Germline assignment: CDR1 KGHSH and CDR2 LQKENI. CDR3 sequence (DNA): TGTGCCAGCTCATTGGGGACAGCTGTGAACACTGGAGCTTTCTTT. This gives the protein CASSLGTAVNTGAFF.